The present entry profiles one TCR beta chain with its context. Its specific antigen is unknown. Within one base of it there is no much larger clone, and no base qualities were kept. The CDR3 spans 15 residues, from the cysteine through the phenylalanine. The sequence is cut down to CDR3 DNA, 45 bases in frame from base 1. From a lookup of the germline V gene, CDR1 and CDR2 are SGDLS and YYNGEE. V is cut back by 5 bases and J by 1 base, with 9 bases in the junction unmatched. This record comes from a study of shared T cell receptors in the human thymus (dated by TCRdb to about 2021). Context from the whole study: The study examined how self-reactive, shared T-cell receptor alpha chains are generated in the human thymus.

The library was built by means of the immunoSEQ multiplex PCR assay. The immuneACCESS repertoire file appears here via TCRdb, limited to in-frame rearrangements. These files lack a portion of the clones; in checked studies, under half of the deficit traces to unresolved V genes, and the cause of the others is not known. The sample table records 650,000 to 950,000 clones; 80% to 90% of these occur just once. The ten largest account for about 0.0098% of the sample. These data were likewise used in another study, on human thymus T cells. The second investigation adds: Immunologically healthy infants undergoing open corrective cardiac surgery for congenital heart defects in Finland were used as donors. Thymus tissue was collected as surgical resects that were removed during corrective cardiac surgery. Biased V and J gene segment usage appeared to be present in both thymic and peripheral blood repertoires. The related research found that thymic TCR repertoires overlapped highly between unrelated individuals. The study characterized TCR alpha and beta repertoires from roughly eight infant thymus samples and a few related peripheral blood samples. Donor ages ranged from 7 to 244 days, and the cohort comprised 5 to 7 male and two female infants. After being mechanically released from the tissue, thymocytes were kept at -70 degrees C in pellets of about 8.5-32 million cells. A QIAsymphony instrument was used to extract genomic DNA from the frozen cell pellets. The immunoSEQ multiplex PCR assay was used to amplify the TCRB and TCRAD loci from a standardized quantity of quality-controlled genomic DNA. Amplicons spanned the V(D)J region at a length sufficient to cover the CDR3 and identify V and J genes. Through the commercial immunoSEQ service, the amplicons were sequenced on an Illumina platform. Primer bias and sequencing errors were corrected using previously described methods, and TCRAD and TCRB definitions followed the IMGT database. immunoSEQ Analyzer 3.0 and VDJTools were used for repertoire analysis, which covered basic statistics, V/J segment usage, diversity estimates, rarefaction and pairwise overlap. Diversity was estimated using the Chao1, ChaoE, Efron-Thisted, Shannon and inverse Simpson indices, and was also estimated on datasets down-sampled to the size of the smallest sample. Repertoire overlap was assessed by strict matching of CDR3 nucleotide sequence, V gene and J gene, and clustering was done by Jaccard-based multidimensional scaling. On average, about 800,000 unique TCRB clonotypes were obtained from thymus samples, compared with roughly 89,000 from blood samples.

The sample consisted of thymocytes. This clonotype was sampled from a girl less than two years old with a congenital heart defect. Donor details come from another sample of the same person, matched by shared clones. The V and J segments used are TRBV9 and TRBJ2-7; TRBD1 aligns with 7 central bases. This receptor has the CDR3 CASSVRETGSYEQYF. The nucleotide sequence reads as follows: TGTGCCAGCAGTGTTAGGGAGACAGGGTCCTACGAGCAGTACTTC. The variable domain in full, with residues beyond the CDR3 obtained from the reference TRBV9 and TRBJ2-7 genes, is DSGVTQTPKHLITATGQRVTLRCSPRSGDLSVYWYQQSLDQGLQFLIQYYNGEERAKGNILERFSAQQFPDLHSELNLSSLELGDSALYFCASSVRETGSYEQYFGPGTRLTVT.